Sequencing of this TCR beta chain was carried out in a study of Ad26.COV2.S vaccination and SARS-CoV-2 variants. Background on the study: The authors gave Ad26.COV2.S intramuscularly, either once or twice 56 days apart.

Treatment meaning: 15 to 20 received Ad26.COV2.S at low or high dose, single or two shots; about 5 received placebo; per-sample allocation not given. Sampling occurred on day 63 after the first vaccine or placebo injection. Looked up from germline, CDR1 is GTSNPN and CDR2 is SVGIG (reference sequence). The J segment lost 6 bases and the V segment lost 3 bases, leaving 9 bases of the junction unmatched. This CDR3 spans 15 amino acids. TCRdb's copy holds only in-frame clones and misses some; the assay was immunoSEQ multiplex PCR. In the table there are 510,000 or so clones, 87% of which are singletons.

The TCR comes from a person between 18 and 65 years old who received the Ad26.COV2.S COVID-19 vaccine or a placebo. The sequences come from peripheral blood, collected in a trial of Ad26.COV2.S vaccine versus placebo. The rearrangement joins TRBV30 to TRBJ2-3; 10 nucleotides align to TRBD1. The chain's CDR3 is CAWSVGTGVADTQYF. The DNA for the CDR3 is TGTGCCTGGAGCGTAGGGACAGGGGTAGCCGATACGCAGTATTTT.